This is a list of T cell receptor beta chains from one sample in a study of T cells expressing NK-cell markers. TCRdb re-called the 5' RACE reads and gives one entry per CDR3 protein, without DNA. Seen in this sample are more than 400,000 distinct CDR3 sequences; the ten most common clones hold 7.3%. The source material was blood T cells: a sorted CD56 or NKG2C T cell subset, CD4+ or CD8+ T cells, or bulk PBMC T cells (not recorded which). The receptors come from a woman aged 18-69 years in good health. The CDR3 runs from the conserved cysteine through the conserved F or W. Fields, in order: J gene, V gene, CDR3 protein.

J: TRBJ1-1
V: TRBV9
CDR3: CASSSGTGPPEAFF

J: TRBJ2-5
V: TRBV4-2
CDR3: CASSSLGGGSLPGETQYF

J: TRBJ2-1
V: TRBV18
CDR3: CASSPTGLAEHNEQFF

J: TRBJ2-7
V: TRBV5-1
CDR3: CASRYNQGGYEQYF

J: TRBJ2-2
V: TRBV19
CDR3: CASSIASGTGYTGELFF

J: TRBJ2-5
V: TRBV29-1
CDR3: CSAEAGRGQTQYF

J: TRBJ2-1
V: TRBV6-1
CDR3: CASSEASFSYNEQFF

J: TRBJ1-1
V: TRBV4-3
CDR3: CASSQQAGNTEAFF

J: TRBJ2-5
V: TRBV5-6
CDR3: CASSSPSDYLETQYF

J: TRBJ2-4
V: TRBV6-1
CDR3: CASSRGLSSGQGRINIQYF

J: TRBJ1-2
V: TRBV10-1
CDR3: CASPTGTGYGYTF

J: TRBJ1-1
V: TRBV11-2
CDR3: CASSFTQGSTEAFF

J: TRBJ2-2
V: TRBV3-1
CDR3: CASSQVSVGELFF

J: TRBJ2-3
V: TRBV2
CDR3: CASSDPGGSTDTQYF

J: TRBJ1-1
V: TRBV28
CDR3: CASLPRATNTEAFF

J: TRBJ1-2
V: TRBV12-3/TRBV12-4
CDR3: CASSDPNPNYGYTF

J: TRBJ2-1
V: TRBV7-3
CDR3: CASSLGGSGSLRNEQFF

J: TRBJ1-5
V: TRBV20-1
CDR3: CSASGGDYSNQPQHF

J: TRBJ1-2
V: TRBV12-3/TRBV12-4
CDR3: CASGGTGYYGYTF

J: TRBJ2-7
V: TRBV30
CDR3: CAWSGSTGHNEQYF

J: TRBJ1-4
V: TRBV6-1
CDR3: CASSPRVLNEKLFF

J: TRBJ1-1
V: TRBV20-1
CDR3: CSATPGQGYTEAFF

J: TRBJ1-1
V: TRBV5-1
CDR3: CASSLEGNKGEAFF

J: TRBJ1-1
V: TRBV30
CDR3: CAWSAWDRNTEAFF

J: TRBJ1-2
V: TRBV10-3
CDR3: CAISWGRDRGLEGYTF

J: TRBJ1-1
V: TRBV18
CDR3: CASSPGRKGEAFF

J: TRBJ1-5
V: TRBV20-1
CDR3: CSARGVSGNQPQHF

J: TRBJ2-1
V: TRBV5-1
CDR3: CASSGGLAGIYEQFF

J: TRBJ2-7
V: TRBV19
CDR3: CASSFRDNEQYF

J: TRBJ2-5
V: TRBV20-1
CDR3: CSARPQVQETQYF

J: TRBJ1-4
V: TRBV7-9
CDR3: CASSFDPGWSEKLFF

J: TRBJ2-2
V: TRBV20-1
CDR3: CSAATRDRNTGELFF

J: TRBJ2-7
V: TRBV20-1
CDR3: CSASAGFHEQYF

J: TRBJ2-3
V: TRBV4-1
CDR3: CASSQEAGLAKDTDTQYF

J: TRBJ1-5
V: TRBV12-3/TRBV12-4
CDR3: CASRGGGPWSHF

J: TRBJ2-1
V: TRBV6-5
CDR3: CASSYELRYNEQFF

J: TRBJ2-5
V: TRBV12-3/TRBV12-4
CDR3: CASSLWGRGFRETQYF

J: TRBJ2-3
V: TRBV6-1
CDR3: CASTAPRGGMSTDTQYF

J: TRBJ1-5
V: TRBV5-1
CDR3: CASSLEGANQPQHF

J: TRBJ2-3
V: TRBV20-1
CDR3: CSASETPTDTQYF

J: TRBJ2-1
V: TRBV6-1
CDR3: CASSGIAGVLDNEQFF

J: TRBJ2-5
V: TRBV7-8
CDR3: CASSSGPLVVAQYF

J: TRBJ1-1
V: TRBV5-1
CDR3: CASSSGGLRTEAFF

J: TRBJ2-1
V: TRBV12-3/TRBV12-4
CDR3: CASGRSSYNEQFF

J: TRBJ2-3
V: TRBV11-2
CDR3: CASSPNVGDTQYF

J: TRBJ2-2
V: TRBV4-2
CDR3: CASSQDLIGGSYTGELFF

J: TRBJ2-5
V: TRBV7-9
CDR3: CASSWGPGQGRETQYF

J: TRBJ1-2
V: TRBV7-9
CDR3: CASSLGVQGANYGYTF

J: TRBJ2-5
V: TRBV7-2
CDR3: CASSLDWFGGQETQYF

J: TRBJ2-2
V: TRBV16
CDR3: CASSQSWQNTGELFF